This T cell receptor beta chain was profiled in a study of blood T cell repertoires in COVID-19. Study background: Acute-phase and convalescent COVID-19 samples originated in the United States, Italy and Spain. Nucleic acid was either cDNA or gDNA, and it came from T cells, B-cell-depleted T cells, or PBMCs.

The CDR3 has 18 residues. The germline V gene has CDR1 MDHEN and CDR2 SYDVKM. Trimming removed 5 bases from V and 1 base from J; junction bases left unmatched: 13. Assay: immunoSEQ multiplex PCR; the TCRdb copy retains only in-frame clones and omits some. The data contain 200,000 to 250,000 clones, 88% of them singletons. The material sequenced was peripheral blood. The chain recombines TRBV28 with TRBJ2-2, with 7 positions matching TRBD1. This TCR came from a man aged 18 to 29 with active or convalescent COVID-19. CDR3 DNA sequence: TGTGCCAGCAGTGTGGGCCGATGGGACAGAAGGAACACCGGGGAGCTGTTTTTT. Its protein is CASSVGRWDRRNTGELFF. Full variable domain (outside the CDR3, taken from reference TRBV28 and TRBJ2-2): DVKVTQSSRYLVKRTGEKVFLECVQDMDHENMFWYRQDPGLGLRLIYFSYDVKMKEKGDIPEGYSVSREKKERFSLILESASTNQTSMYLCASSVGRWDRRNTGELFFGEGSRLTVL.